These T cell receptor beta chains were read from a single sample in a study of blood T cell repertoires in COVID-19. Measured with immunoSEQ multiplex PCR; TCRdb has only the in-frame clones, and not every one. The data show approximately 490,000 clones, approximately 86% seen once. The sample comprised PBMCs or T cells enriched from blood (not recorded which). The receptors here all came from a woman aged 60-75 years who had recovered from COVID-19. Each CDR3 is given with its conserved first and last residue. The D gene is left open where the match is weak. Size tells how often a clone was seen (once, few, many) or the class of an expanded clone, and some rows leave it out.

size,V,J,D,CDR3,DNA
-,TRBV4-2,TRBJ2-7,-,CASSQGGDHAYEQYF,TGTGCCAGCAGCCAAGGGGGGGATCACGCCTACGAGCAGTACTTC
-,TRBV6-1,TRBJ1-1,-,CASSEVRDTEAFF,TGTGCCAGCAGTGAAGTCAGGGACACTGAAGCTTTCTTT
-,TRBV9,TRBJ2-7,-,CASSEGLDTYEQYF,TGTGCCAGCAGCGAGGGACTTGATACCTACGAGCAGTACTTC
once,TRBV5-1,TRBJ2-2,TRBD2,CASTPQAGDPGELFF,TGCGCCAGCACCCCTCAAGCGGGGGACCCCGGGGAGCTGTTTTTT
-,TRBV2,TRBJ1-2,-,CASSEARTRGYTF,TGTGCCAGCAGTGAAGCGAGGACTCGCGGCTACACCTTC
-,TRBV7-4,TRBJ1-5,-,CASSLQGHNNYSNQPQHF,TGTGCCAGCAGCCTGCAGGGGCACAATAACTATAGCAATCAGCCCCAGCATTTT
-,TRBV6-5,TRBJ2-1,TRBD1,CASSWDRANEQFF,TGTGCCAGCAGTTGGGACAGGGCCAATGAGCAGTTCTTC
-,TRBV2,TRBJ1-2,-,CASSVVTSYGYTF,TGTGCCAGCAGCGTTGTAACTAGCTATGGCTACACCTTC
once,TRBV5-1,TRBJ1-5,-,CASSLGSQGGQPQHF,TGCGCCAGCAGCTTGGGTTCGCAGGGAGGTCAGCCCCAGCATTTT
-,TRBV9,TRBJ2-7,TRBD1,CASRQGNTYEQYF,TGTGCCAGTCGACAGGGGAACACCTACGAGCAGTACTTC
-,TRBV10-2,TRBJ2-3,TRBD2,CASSDPPVGGTDTQYF,TGCGCCAGCAGTGATCCCCCGGTGGGGGGGACAGATACGCAGTATTTT
-,TRBV11-2,TRBJ1-1,TRBD1,CASSLGKDRAQPGAFF,TGTGCCAGCAGCTTAGGAAAGGACAGGGCACAGCCAGGTGCTTTCTTT
-,TRBV2,TRBJ2-5,-,CASSYDIHQETQYF,TGTGCCAGCAGCTACGACATCCACCAAGAGACCCAGTACTTC
-,TRBV28,TRBJ1-2,TRBD1,CASSIGQGGSYGYTF,TGTGCCAGCAGCATCGGACAGGGTGGTAGCTATGGCTACACCTTC
-,TRBV9,TRBJ2-3,-,CASSARGGHFTDTQYF,TGTGCCAGCAGCGCGAGGGGGGGGCACTTTACAGATACGCAGTATTTT
-,TRBV9,TRBJ1-2,TRBD1,CASSGQGAQGYGYTF,TGTGCCAGCAGCGGACAGGGGGCCCAAGGGTATGGCTACACCTTC
once,TRBV28,TRBJ1-6,TRBD1,CASSGTAYNSPLHF,TGTGCCAGCAGCGGGACAGCTTATAATTCACCCCTCCACTTT
-,TRBV18,TRBJ1-3,-,CASSLLGPADFGNTIYF,TGTGCCAGCTCACTACTCGGCCCCGCGGACTTTGGAAACACCATATATTTT
-,TRBV7-9,TRBJ2-2,-,CASSLVGGDTGELFF,TGTGCCAGCAGCTTAGTAGGAGGGGACACCGGGGAGCTGTTTTTT
-,TRBV5-1,TRBJ2-7,TRBD2,CASSLGLASYEQYF,TGCGCCAGCAGCCTAGGACTAGCTTCCTACGAGCAGTACTTC
-,TRBV18,TRBJ2-4,-,CASSPGGLTKNIQYF,TGTGCCAGCTCACCCGGAGGTCTGACCAAAAACATTCAGTACTTC
-,TRBV6-1,TRBJ1-5,-,CASSEASGVISNQPQHF,TGTGCCAGCAGTGAAGCCTCGGGGGTCATTAGCAATCAGCCCCAGCATTTT
-,TRBV2,TRBJ2-2,-,CASSDGALGARGELFF,TGTGCCAGCAGTGACGGTGCCCTAGGTGCCCGCGGGGAGCTGTTTTTT
-,TRBV9,TRBJ1-6,-,CASSLEGGDSPLHF,TGTGCCAGCAGCTTAGAGGGGGGGGATTCACCCCTCCACTTT
-,TRBV5-1,TRBJ1-4,-,CASSLDRLATNEKLFF,TGCGCCAGCAGCTTGGACAGGCTTGCAACTAATGAAAAACTGTTTTTT
-,TRBV27,TRBJ1-2,-,CASSFSGGPGFYGYTF,TGTGCCAGCAGTTTCTCGGGGGGGCCCGGCTTCTATGGCTACACCTTC
few,TRBV27,TRBJ1-4,TRBD1,CASSILRGEQEKLFF,TGTGCCAGCAGTATACTCAGGGGGGAGCAGGAAAAACTGTTTTTT
few,TRBV19,TRBJ1-6,TRBD1,CASRAAGTGYSPLHF,TGTGCCAGTAGAGCCGCCGGGACAGGGTATTCACCCCTCCACTTT
-,TRBV3-1/TRBV3-2,TRBJ2-3,TRBD2,CASSQMLAGGLRTQYF,TGTGCCAGCAGCCAGATGCTAGCGGGGGGGCTTAGAACGCAGTATTTT
-,TRBV6-5,TRBJ1-1,-,CASSRTQMNTEAFF,TGTGCCAGCAGTCGAACACAGATGAACACTGAAGCTTTCTTT
-,TRBV11-3,TRBJ1-4,-,CASSLSGARTTNEKLFF,TGTGCCAGCAGCTTATCAGGGGCAAGAACAACTAATGAAAAACTGTTTTTT
-,TRBV5-4,TRBJ2-1,TRBD1,CASSLGSGQGIVDEQFF,TGTGCCAGCAGCCTGGGGTCCGGACAGGGGATTGTTGATGAGCAGTTCTTC
-,TRBV27,TRBJ2-3,-,CASTPGGTTQYF,TGTGCCAGCACTCCCGGGGGAACGACGCAGTATTTT
once,TRBV7-2,TRBJ1-1,-,CASSLARGLGTEAFF,TGTGCCAGCAGCTTAGCGCGGGGGCTGGGCACTGAAGCTTTCTTT
-,TRBV10-3,TRBJ2-7,TRBD2,CAISELAGGYEQYF,TGTGCCATCAGTGAGTTAGCGGGGGGCTACGAGCAGTACTTC
-,TRBV24-1,TRBJ2-5,TRBD1,CATSDSRTGVETQYF,TGTGCCACCAGTGATTCTCGAACAGGGGTTGAGACCCAGTACTTC
-,TRBV24-1,TRBJ2-2,TRBD1,CATSDSDREYTGELFF,TGTGCCACCAGTGACAGCGACAGGGAGTACACCGGGGAGCTGTTTTTT
-,TRBV24-1,TRBJ1-1,TRBD1,CATSDSRDRGPNTEAFF,TGTGCCACCAGTGATTCCCGGGACAGGGGCCCGAACACTGAAGCTTTCTTT
-,TRBV30,TRBJ1-3,-,CAWSDGFPGNTIYF,TGTGCCTGGAGTGACGGGTTCCCTGGAAACACCATATATTTT
-,TRBV21-1,TRBJ2-2,-,CASSPRTGQCTGELFF,TGTGCCAGCAGTCCTAGGACAGGACAGTGCACCGGGGAGCTGTTTTTT
-,TRBV27,TRBJ1-5,TRBD1,CASSLWTGSDQPQHF,TGTGCCAGCAGTTTATGGACAGGGAGCGACCAGCCCCAGCATTTT
-,TRBV15,TRBJ2-7,-,CATSRVTGSYEQYF,TGTGCCACCAGCAGAGTCACCGGCTCCTACGAGCAGTACTTC